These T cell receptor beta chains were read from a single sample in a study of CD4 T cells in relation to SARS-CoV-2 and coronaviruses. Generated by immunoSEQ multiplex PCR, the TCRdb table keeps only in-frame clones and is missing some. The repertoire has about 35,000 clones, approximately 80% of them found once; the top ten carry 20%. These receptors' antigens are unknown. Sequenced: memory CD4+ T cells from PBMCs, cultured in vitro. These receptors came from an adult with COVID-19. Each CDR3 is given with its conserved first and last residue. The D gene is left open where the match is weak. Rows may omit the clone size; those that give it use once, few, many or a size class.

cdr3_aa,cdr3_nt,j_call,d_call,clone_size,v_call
CASSFSEGGPLHF,TGTGCCAGCAGCTTTTCTGAGGGAGGGCCCCTCCACTTT,TRBJ1-6,-,-,TRBV5-5
CASSPTGARETQYF,TGTGCCAGCAGCCCAACAGGGGCTCGGGAGACCCAGTACTTC,TRBJ2-5,TRBD1,-,TRBV13
CASSYLADREGIQYF,TGTGCCAGCAGTTACTTAGCTGACAGGGAGGGCATTCAGTACTTC,TRBJ2-4,-,-,TRBV6-5
CRGTGNEKLFF,TGCAGGGGGACAGGGAATGAAAAACTGTTTTTT,TRBJ1-4,TRBD1,-,TRBV29-1
CASSSQRENADTQYF,TGTGCCAGCAGTTCCCAGCGGGAGAACGCCGATACGCAGTATTTT,TRBJ2-3,TRBD2,-,TRBV6-2/TRBV6-3
CASSTLMDRQETQYF,TGTGCCAGTAGTACACTGATGGACAGACAAGAGACCCAGTACTTC,TRBJ2-5,-,-,TRBV19
CASSPGPGSYEQYF,TGTGCCAGCAGCCCGGGGCCCGGCTCCTACGAGCAGTACTTC,TRBJ2-7,-,-,TRBV7-3
CASSEASGVNEQFF,TGTGCCAGCAGTGAGGCTAGCGGGGTGAATGAGCAGTTCTTC,TRBJ2-1,TRBD2,few,TRBV6-1
CASRYTGRQHF,TGTGCCAGCAGGTACACAGGGCGTCAGCATTTT,TRBJ1-5,-,few,TRBV28
CASSEALGRLAGSTDTQYF,TGTGCCAGCAGTGAAGCTCTTGGTAGGCTAGCGGGAAGCACAGATACGCAGTATTTT,TRBJ2-3,TRBD2,-,TRBV2
CASSYSGAGTEAFF,TGTGCCAGCAGCTACTCCGGAGCCGGCACTGAAGCTTTCTTT,TRBJ1-1,-,-,TRBV7-9
CASSLAGENTEAFF,TGCGCCAGCAGCTTGGCCGGGGAGAACACTGAAGCTTTCTTT,TRBJ1-1,-,-,TRBV5-1
CASSGKSGELFF,TGTGCCAGCAGCGGCAAATCCGGGGAGCTGTTTTTT,TRBJ2-2,-,-,TRBV7-3
CASSRGSDYGYTF,TGTGCCAGCAGCAGGGGTTCCGACTATGGCTACACCTTC,TRBJ1-2,-,-,TRBV28
CASSLVQVEQYF,TGTGCCAGCAGTTTAGTACAGGTCGAGCAGTACTTC,TRBJ2-7,-,-,TRBV12-3/TRBV12-4
CASSYGESEQFF,TGTGCCAGCAGTTACGGGGAGTCCGAGCAGTTCTTC,TRBJ2-1,-,-,TRBV6-5
CASRGTSGRVSTGELFF,TGCGCCAGCAGGGGGACTAGCGGGAGGGTGAGCACCGGGGAGCTGTTTTTT,TRBJ2-2,TRBD2,-,TRBV10-2
CASRVAGTRDNEQFF,TGTGCCAGCAGAGTGGCAGGGACTAGAGACAATGAGCAGTTCTTC,TRBJ2-1,TRBD2,-,TRBV25-1
CASTPLDRNYGYTF,TGTGCCAGCACTCCATTGGACAGGAACTATGGCTACACCTTC,TRBJ1-2,TRBD1,-,TRBV3-1/TRBV3-2
CASSPGGGEKLFF,TGTGCCAGCAGTCCCGGGGGAGGTGAAAAACTGTTTTTT,TRBJ1-4,-,-,TRBV12-3/TRBV12-4
CASSFGQGETQYF,TGTGCCAGCAGCTTCGGACAGGGAGAGACCCAGTACTTC,TRBJ2-5,TRBD1,-,TRBV7-3
CASSHLQGLGTEAFF,TGCGCCAGCAGCCACTTACAGGGACTCGGGACTGAAGCTTTCTTT,TRBJ1-1,-,-,TRBV4-1
CATTQEYNTEAFF,TGTGCCACAACCCAGGAATACAACACTGAAGCTTTCTTT,TRBJ1-1,-,-,TRBV28
CAISDGTNNEQFF,TGTGCCATCAGTGACGGAACCAACAATGAGCAGTTCTTC,TRBJ2-1,-,-,TRBV10-3
CANERTGIAEQFF,TGTGCCAACGAAAGAACGGGGATAGCTGAGCAGTTCTTC,TRBJ2-1,-,-,TRBV28
CASSYSLQGASPPNNSPLHF,TGTGCCAGCAGTTACAGTCTACAGGGGGCTAGCCCGCCGAATAATTCACCCCTCCACTTT,TRBJ1-6,TRBD1,-,TRBV6-2/TRBV6-3
CASSLGGNSNQPQHF,TGTGCCAGCAGCTTAGGAGGGAATAGCAATCAGCCCCAGCATTTT,TRBJ1-5,-,few,TRBV7-8
CASRREREARDTQYF,TGTGCCAGCAGGCGGGAGCGGGAGGCCAGGGATACGCAGTATTTT,TRBJ2-3,TRBD2,-,TRBV6-6
CASSSKRLAGGYEQYF,TGTGCCAGCAGCTCGAAACGACTAGCGGGAGGCTACGAGCAGTACTTC,TRBJ2-7,TRBD2,-,TRBV7-2
CASSTARGQGETQYF,TGTGCCAGCAGTACAGCCAGGGGGCAGGGGGAGACCCAGTACTTC,TRBJ2-5,TRBD1,-,TRBV6-2/TRBV6-3
CASSGGLRGTEAFF,TGTGCCAGCAGTGGTGGACTGCGGGGCACTGAAGCTTTCTTT,TRBJ1-1,-,few,TRBV2
CASSPIPPTLHF,TGTGCCAGCAGCCCTATACCCCCAACCCTCCACTTT,TRBJ1-6,-,few,TRBV28
CASSIGVAYQETQYF,TGTGCCAGCAGCATCGGGGTAGCCTACCAAGAGACCCAGTACTTC,TRBJ2-5,-,-,TRBV7-2
CASSFGRGANNSPLHF,TGTGCCAGCAGCTTCGGCAGGGGGGCAAATAATTCACCCCTCCACTTT,TRBJ1-6,TRBD1,-,TRBV7-9
CASSSQRRGYTDTQYF,TGTGCCAGCAGCTCCCAGAGAAGGGGATACACAGATACGCAGTATTTT,TRBJ2-3,-,-,TRBV7-2
CASSFKGAAYNEQFF,TGTGCCAGCAGCTTTAAGGGGGCAGCCTACAATGAGCAGTTCTTC,TRBJ2-1,TRBD1,once,TRBV5-4
CASSLLGAYNEQFF,TGTGCCAGCAGTTTACTCGGGGCCTACAATGAGCAGTTCTTC,TRBJ2-1,-,-,TRBV28
CASSLGGVGNTEAFF,TGTGCCTCTTCATTGGGCGGGGTTGGTAACACTGAAGCTTTCTTT,TRBJ1-1,-,-,TRBV19
CASSVTGAYEQYF,TGTGCCAGCAGCGTAACAGGGGCCTACGAGCAGTACTTC,TRBJ2-7,TRBD1,-,TRBV7-2
CASRNPGGWNNSPLHF,TGTGCCAGTAGGAACCCCGGCGGCTGGAATAATTCACCCCTCCACTTT,TRBJ1-6,-,-,TRBV19
CASASELGYGYTF,TGTGCCTCCGCCTCGGAGCTTGGGTATGGCTACACCTTC,TRBJ1-2,-,-,TRBV6-4
CASSQDRNSPLHF,TGTGCCAGCAGCCAAGACAGAAATTCACCCCTCCACTTT,TRBJ1-6,-,-,TRBV14
CASSPYTGASHTGELFF,TGTGCCAGCAGCCCTTACACCGGGGCAAGCCACACCGGGGAGCTGTTTTTT,TRBJ2-2,-,-,TRBV4-2
CASSQRGGRFESEQFF,TGTGCCAGCAGCCAGCGAGGGGGGAGGTTCGAGAGTGAGCAGTTCTTC,TRBJ2-1,-,-,TRBV7-2
CASSYTGTGDYEQYF,TGTGCCAGCAGCTACACCGGGACAGGGGATTACGAGCAGTACTTC,TRBJ2-7,TRBD1,-,TRBV7-9
CASSSQGVVYEQYF,TGTGCCAGCAGCTCACAGGGGGTTGTATACGAGCAGTACTTC,TRBJ2-7,TRBD1,few,TRBV7-9
CASAPDRSYEQYF,TGTGCCAGCGCCCCTGACAGGTCCTACGAGCAGTACTTC,TRBJ2-7,-,-,TRBV6-5
CASSLGLISELTYEQYF,TGTGCCAGCAGCTTAGGCTTAATCTCCGAACTAACCTACGAGCAGTACTTC,TRBJ2-7,-,-,TRBV13
CASSVSPGQGSEKLFF,TGTGCCAGTAGTGTTTCTCCGGGACAGGGGAGTGAAAAACTGTTTTTT,TRBJ1-4,TRBD1,-,TRBV19